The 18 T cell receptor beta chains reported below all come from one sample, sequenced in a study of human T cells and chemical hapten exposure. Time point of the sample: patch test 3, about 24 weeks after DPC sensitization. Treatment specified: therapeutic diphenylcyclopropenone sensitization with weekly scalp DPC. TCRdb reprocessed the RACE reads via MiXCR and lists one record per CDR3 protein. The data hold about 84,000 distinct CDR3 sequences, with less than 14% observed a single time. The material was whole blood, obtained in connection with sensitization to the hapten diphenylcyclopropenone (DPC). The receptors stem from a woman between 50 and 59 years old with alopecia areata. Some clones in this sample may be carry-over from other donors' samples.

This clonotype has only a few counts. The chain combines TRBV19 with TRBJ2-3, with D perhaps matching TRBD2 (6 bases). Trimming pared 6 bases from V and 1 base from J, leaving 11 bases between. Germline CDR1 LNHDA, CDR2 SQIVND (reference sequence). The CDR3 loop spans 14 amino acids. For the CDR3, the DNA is TGTGCCAGTAGCGACGGCGGGGGCACAGATACGCAGTATTTT. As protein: CASSDGGGTDTQYF.

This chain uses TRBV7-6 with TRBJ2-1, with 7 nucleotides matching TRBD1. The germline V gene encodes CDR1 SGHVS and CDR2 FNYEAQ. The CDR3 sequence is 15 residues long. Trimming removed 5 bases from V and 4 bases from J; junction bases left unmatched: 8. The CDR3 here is CASSRPGQRYNEQFF. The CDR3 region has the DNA TGTGCCAGCAGCCGTCCGGGACAGCGGTACAATGAGCAGTTCTTC.

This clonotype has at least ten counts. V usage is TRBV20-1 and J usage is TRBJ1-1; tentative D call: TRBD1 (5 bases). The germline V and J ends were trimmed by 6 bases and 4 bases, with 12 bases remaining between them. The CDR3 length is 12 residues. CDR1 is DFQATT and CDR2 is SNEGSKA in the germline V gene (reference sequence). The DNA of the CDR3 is TGCAGTGCCATGACAGAATTCACTGAAGCTTTCTTT. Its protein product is CSAMTEFTEAFF.

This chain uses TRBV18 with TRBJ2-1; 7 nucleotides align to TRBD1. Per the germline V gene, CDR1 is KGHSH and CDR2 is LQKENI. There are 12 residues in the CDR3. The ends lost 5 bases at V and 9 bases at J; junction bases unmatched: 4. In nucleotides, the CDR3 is TGTGCCAGCTCAGACAGGGTTGGTGAGCAGTTCTTC. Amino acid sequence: CASSDRVGEQFF.

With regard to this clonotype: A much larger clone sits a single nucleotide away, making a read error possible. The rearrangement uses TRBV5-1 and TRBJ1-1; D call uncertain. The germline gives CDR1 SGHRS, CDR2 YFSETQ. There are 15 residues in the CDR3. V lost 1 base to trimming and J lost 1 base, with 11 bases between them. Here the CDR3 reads CASSLSVPPNTEAFF. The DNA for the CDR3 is TGCGCCAGCAGCTTGTCAGTTCCCCCGAACACTGAAGCTTTCTTT.

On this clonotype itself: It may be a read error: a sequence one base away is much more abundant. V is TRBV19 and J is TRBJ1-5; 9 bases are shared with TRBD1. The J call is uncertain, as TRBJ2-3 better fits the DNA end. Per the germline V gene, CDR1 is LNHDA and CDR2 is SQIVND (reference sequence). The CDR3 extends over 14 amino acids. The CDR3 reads CASSPGTGNQPQYF. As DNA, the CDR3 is TGTGCCAGTAGTCCCGGGACAGGGAATCAGCCCCAGTATTTT.

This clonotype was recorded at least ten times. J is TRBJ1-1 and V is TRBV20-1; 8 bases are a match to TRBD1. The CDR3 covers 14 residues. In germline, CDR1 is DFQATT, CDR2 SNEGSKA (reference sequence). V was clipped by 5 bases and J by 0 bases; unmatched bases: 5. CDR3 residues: CSAPRTGLNTEAFF. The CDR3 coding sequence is TGCAGTGCTCCGCGGACAGGGTTGAACACTGAAGCTTTCTTT.

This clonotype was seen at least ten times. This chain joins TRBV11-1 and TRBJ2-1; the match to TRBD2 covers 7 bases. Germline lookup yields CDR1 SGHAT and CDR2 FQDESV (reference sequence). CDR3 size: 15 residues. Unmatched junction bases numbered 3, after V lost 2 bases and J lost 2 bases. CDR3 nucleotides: TGTGCCAGCAGCTTAACGGGACTACCCTACAATGAGCAGTTCTTC. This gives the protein CASSLTGLPYNEQFF. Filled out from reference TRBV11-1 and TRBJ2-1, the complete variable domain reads EAEVAQSPRYKITEKSQAVAFWCDPISGHATLYWYRQILGQGPELLVQFQDESVVDDSQLPKDRFSAERLKGVDSTLKIQPAELGDSAMYLCASSLTGLPYNEQFFGPGTRLTVL.

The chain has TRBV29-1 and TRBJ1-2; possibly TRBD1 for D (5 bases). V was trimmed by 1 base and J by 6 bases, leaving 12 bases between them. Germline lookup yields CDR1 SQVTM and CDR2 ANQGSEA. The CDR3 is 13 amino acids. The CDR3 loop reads CSVEGQGRDGYTF. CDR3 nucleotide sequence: TGCAGCGTTGAAGGGCAGGGTAGGGATGGCTACACCTTC. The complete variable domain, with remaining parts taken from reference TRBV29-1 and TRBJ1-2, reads SAVISQKPSRDICQRGTSLTIQCQVDSQVTMMFWYRQQPGQSLTLIATANQGSEATYESGFVIDKFPISRPNLTFSTLTVSNMSPEDSSIYLCSVEGQGRDGYTFGSGTRLTVV.

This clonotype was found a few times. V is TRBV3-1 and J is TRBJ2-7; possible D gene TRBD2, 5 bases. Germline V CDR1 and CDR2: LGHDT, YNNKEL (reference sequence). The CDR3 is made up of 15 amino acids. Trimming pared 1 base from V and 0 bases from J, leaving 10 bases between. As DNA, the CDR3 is TGTGCCAGCAGCCAAGGTCTAGCAATCTCCTACGAGCAGTACTTC. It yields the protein CASSQGLAISYEQYF.

CDR3 nucleotides: TGTGCCAGCAGTGCCAGGGGGCCCGCAACTAATGAAAAACTGTTTTTT. Its translation: CASSARGPATNEKLFF. This chain connects TRBV6-5 to TRBJ1-4, with TRBD1 matching over 8 bases. This CDR3 has 16 amino acids. Trimming took 5 bases from V and 0 from J; bases not matched to a gene: 5. Germline CDR1 reads MNHEY; CDR2 reads SVGAGI.

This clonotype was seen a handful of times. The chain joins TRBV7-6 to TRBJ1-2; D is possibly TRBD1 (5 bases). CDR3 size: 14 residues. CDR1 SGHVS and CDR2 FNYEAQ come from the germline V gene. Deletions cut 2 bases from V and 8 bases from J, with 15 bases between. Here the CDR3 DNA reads TGTGCCAGCAGCTTACGGTCGGGCAGGGAGGGCTACACCTTC. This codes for CASSLRSGREGYTF.

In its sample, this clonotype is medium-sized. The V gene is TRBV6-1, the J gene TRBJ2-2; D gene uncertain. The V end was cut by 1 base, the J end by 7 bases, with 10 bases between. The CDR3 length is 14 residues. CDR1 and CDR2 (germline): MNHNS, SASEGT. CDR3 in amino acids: CASSEGRLRGELFF. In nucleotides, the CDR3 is TGTGCCAGCAGTGAAGGCCGGCTTCGCGGGGAGCTGTTTTTT.

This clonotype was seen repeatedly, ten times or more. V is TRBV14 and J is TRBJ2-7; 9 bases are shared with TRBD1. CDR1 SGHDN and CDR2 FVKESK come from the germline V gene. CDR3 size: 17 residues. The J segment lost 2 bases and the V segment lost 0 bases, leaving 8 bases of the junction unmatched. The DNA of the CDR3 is TGTGCCAGCAGCCAAGACTTACAGGGGGCCCACACCTACGAGCAGTACTTC. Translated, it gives CASSQDLQGAHTYEQYF.

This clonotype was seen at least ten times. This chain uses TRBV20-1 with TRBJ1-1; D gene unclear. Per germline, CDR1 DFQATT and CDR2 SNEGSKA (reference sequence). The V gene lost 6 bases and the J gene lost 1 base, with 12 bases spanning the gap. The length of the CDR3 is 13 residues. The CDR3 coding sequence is TGCAGTGCCCGCCCCGGGAGGAACACTGAAGCTTTCTTT. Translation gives CSARPGRNTEAFF.

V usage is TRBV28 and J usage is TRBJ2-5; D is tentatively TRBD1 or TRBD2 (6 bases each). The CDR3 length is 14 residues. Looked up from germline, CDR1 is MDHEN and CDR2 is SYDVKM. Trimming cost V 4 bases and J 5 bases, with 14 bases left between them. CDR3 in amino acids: CASSSTLGGETQYF. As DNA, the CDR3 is TGTGCCAGCAGTTCAACCCTAGGGGGGGAGACCCAGTACTTC.

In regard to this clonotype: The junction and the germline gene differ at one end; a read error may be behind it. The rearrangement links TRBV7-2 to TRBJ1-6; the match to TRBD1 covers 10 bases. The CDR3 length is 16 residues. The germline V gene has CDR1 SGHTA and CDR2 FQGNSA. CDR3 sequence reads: CASSFPGTGDKSPLHF. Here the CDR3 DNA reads TGTGCCAGCAGCTTCCCAGGGACAGGGGATAAATCACCCCTCCACTTT.

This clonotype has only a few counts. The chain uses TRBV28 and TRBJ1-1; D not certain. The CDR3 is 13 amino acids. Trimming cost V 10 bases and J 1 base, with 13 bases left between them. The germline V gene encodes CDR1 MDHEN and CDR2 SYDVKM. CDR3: CATSEVRNTEAFF. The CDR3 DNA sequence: TGTGCCACCTCAGAGGTGAGGAACACTGAAGCTTTCTTT.